This entry lists 18 T cell receptor beta chains sequenced from one sample in a study of shared clonotypes between healthy human individuals. TCRdb's copy holds only in-frame clones and misses some; the assay was immunoSEQ multiplex PCR. The sample has approximately 240,000 clones; 65% are singletons. Sequencing used memory CD4+ T cells sorted from blood. Noted subset: CD45RA-negative fraction. All receptors derive from a man between 25 and 39 years old in good health.

This clone was counted ten times or more. V is TRBV2 and J is TRBJ2-3, with D possibly matching TRBD1 (6 bases). Germline V CDR1 and CDR2: SNHLY, FYNNEI. CDR3 length: 14 residues. Between the trimmed V and J ends, which lost 10 bases and 2 bases, there was a span of 16 bases. As DNA, the CDR3 is TGTGCCATCTTAGAGGGGGTAATCACAGATACGCAGTATTTT. This encodes CAILEGVITDTQYF. Using reference TRBV2 and TRBJ2-3 for the parts outside the CDR3, the full variable domain is EPEVTQTPSHQVTQMGQEVILRCVPISNHLYFYWYRQILGQKVEFLVSFYNNEISEKSEIFDDQFSVERPDGSNFTLKIRSTKLEDSAMYFCAILEGVITDTQYFGPGTRLTVL.

The rearrangement joins TRBV18 to TRBJ2-7; possibly TRBD1 for D (5 bases). Per the germline V gene, CDR1 is KGHSH and CDR2 is LQKENI. V lost 3 bases and J lost 5, with 11 bases in between. The CDR3 has 13 amino acids. The CDR3 loop reads CASSPDSLNEQYF. The CDR3 coding sequence is TGTGCCAGCTCACCCGACAGTCTCAACGAGCAGTACTTC.

V and J are TRBV14 and TRBJ2-1, with D perhaps TRBD2 (6 bases). V lost 0 bases to trimming and J lost 9 bases, with 9 bases between them. The CDR3 runs to 13 residues. CDR1 is SGHDN and CDR2 is FVKESK in the germline V gene. DNA for the CDR3: TGTGCCAGCAGCCAAGATCTCGGGGGTGAGCAGTTCTTC. Its translation is CASSQDLGGEQFF.

This clone was detected only a few times. This chain uses TRBV27 with TRBJ1-5; 8 positions agree with TRBD1. V shed 6 bases and J 0 bases; nucleotides not matched to a gene: 10. Germline CDR1 is MNHEY and CDR2 is SMNVEV (reference sequence). This CDR3 comprises 17 residues. The CDR3 DNA reads TGTGCCAGCAGCCGGACAGGGCTTTCTTATAGCAATCAGCCCCAGCATTTT. The encoded protein is CASSRTGLSYSNQPQHF.

In nucleotides, the CDR3 is TGTGCCAGCAGCGACAGGACAGGGGCACGGGAGCAGTACTTC. It is translated as CASSDRTGAREQYF. The chain combines TRBV7-9 with TRBJ2-7; TRBD1 matches at 9 bases. Germline assignment: CDR1 SEHNR and CDR2 FQNEAQ (reference sequence). J lost 7 bases, V lost 5 bases, and 9 bases had no gene match. The CDR3 runs 14 residues.

The rearrangement uses TRBV6-4 and TRBJ2-1, with TRBD2 matching over 8 bases. The germline V gene encodes CDR1 MRHNA and CDR2 SNTAGT. The CDR3 spans 15 residues. V trimming: 5 bases; J trimming: 0 bases; junction bases outside the gene matches: 3. CDR3 nucleotide sequence: TGTGCCAGCAGTTCCACTAGCGGCTCCTACAATGAGCAGTTCTTC. It codes for CASSSTSGSYNEQFF.

This chain connects TRBV19 to TRBJ2-2; a weak D match, TRBD2 (6 bases). CDR1 and CDR2 from the germline V gene are LNHDA and SQIVND (reference sequence). V lost 9 bases and J lost 7, with 12 bases in between. CDR3 length: 12 residues. Here the CDR3 reads CASGSFGGELFF. The CDR3 region has the DNA TGTGCCAGCGGGAGTTTTGGCGGGGAGCTGTTTTTT.

In DNA, the CDR3 is TGTGCCAGCAGCCGGGCCCAGACAGATACGCAGTATTTT. Its translation is CASSRAQTDTQYF. The rearrangement uses TRBV9 and TRBJ2-3; D call uncertain. Trimming took 4 bases from V and 3 from J, leaving 9 bases between them. CDR1 and CDR2 (germline): SGDLS, YYNGEE. This CDR3 is built from 13 residues.

CDR3 in amino acids: CATSRSSDFNEKLFF. CDR3 nucleotides: TGTGCCACCAGCCGAAGTTCCGATTTTAATGAAAAACTGTTTTTT. The chain couples TRBV15 to TRBJ1-4, with D hard to call. This CDR3 is built from 15 residues. Germline assignment: CDR1 LNHNV and CDR2 YYDKDF (reference sequence). Trimming removed 5 bases from V and 4 bases from J, with 14 bases in between.

J is TRBJ2-7 and V is TRBV10-3, with a tentative D call TRBD2 (6 bases). Germline V gene sequence: CDR1 ENHRY, CDR2 SYGVKD. The CDR3 loop spans 15 amino acids. The V end was cut by 4 bases, the J end by 1 base, with 14 bases between. The CDR3 region is CAISGGSGKSYEQYF. DNA of the CDR3: TGTGCCATCAGTGGGGGTAGCGGCAAATCCTACGAGCAGTACTTC.

This clone has more than one count but fewer than ten. Other DNA sequences in this specimen translate into the identical CDR3. The J gene is TRBJ2-1, the V gene TRBV18; tentative D call: TRBD1 (6 bases). V was shortened by 0 bases and J by 3 bases, with 12 bases between the two germline ends. This CDR3 contains 16 residues. Germline lookup yields CDR1 KGHSH and CDR2 LQKENI. This chain's CDR3 is CASSPPIRGDYNEQFF. CDR3 nucleotide sequence: TGTGCCAGCTCACCACCGATCAGGGGTGACTACAATGAGCAGTTCTTC.

The count of this clone is one. The chain carries TRBV11-2 and TRBJ2-6; no firm D call. CDR3 length equals 13 residues. V was cut by 3 bases and J by 2 bases, with 2 bases left in between. CDR1 is SGHAT, CDR2 FQNNGV, per germline. The CDR3 DNA sequence: TGTGCCAGCAGCTTTCCTGGGGCCAACGTCCTGACTTTC. It encodes CASSFPGANVLTF.

This clone was observed a handful of times. The chain employs TRBV7-8 and TRBJ2-1; TRBD2 matches at 8 bases. The CDR3 runs to 13 residues. Trimming removed 6 bases from V and 9 bases from J; junction bases left unmatched: 7. The germline V gene encodes CDR1 SGHVS and CDR2 FQNEAQ. The CDR3 DNA sequence: TGTGCCAGCAGAGCGGGAGCCGTTGGTGAGCAGTTCTTC. Amino acid sequence: CASRAGAVGEQFF.

In its sample, this clone was seen a few times. V gene TRBV27 combines with J gene TRBJ2-5; D tentatively fits TRBD1 or TRBD2 (5 bases each). With 7 bases removed from V and 5 bases from J, the gap between germline ends came to 11 bases. The CDR3 contains 12 residues. The V gene's germline CDR1 is MNHEY and CDR2 SMNVEV (reference sequence). The CDR3 sequence is CASKSGGETQYF. CDR3 bases: TGTGCCAGCAAGTCTGGGGGTGAGACCCAGTACTTC.

The chain recombines TRBV27 with TRBJ2-7, with 9 positions matching TRBD2. After removal of 6 bases from V and 5 bases from J, the junction contained 8 bases not matched to a gene. This CDR3 comprises 14 residues. Germline CDR1 reads MNHEY; CDR2 reads SMNVEV (reference sequence). The CDR3 loop reads CASRQAGGNDEQYF. The CDR3 DNA reads as TGTGCCAGCAGACAAGCGGGAGGTAACGACGAGCAGTACTTC.

This sequence joins TRBV5-1 and TRBJ2-2; no reliable D call. Per germline, CDR1 SGHRS and CDR2 YFSETQ. The CDR3 consists of 15 residues. V was trimmed by 2 bases and J by 2 bases, leaving 10 bases between them. CDR3 sequence: CASSFETDNTGELFF. Here the CDR3 DNA reads TGCGCCAGCAGCTTTGAGACGGATAACACCGGGGAGCTGTTTTTT.

The chain joins TRBV5-4 to TRBJ2-4, with 10 positions matching TRBD1. V trimming: 2 bases; J trimming: 8 bases; junction bases outside the gene matches: 7. Per the germline V gene, CDR1 is SGHNT and CDR2 is YYREEE (reference sequence). The CDR3 has 15 amino acids. The CDR3 here is CASSFPTGGDDIQYF. In nucleotides, the CDR3 is TGTGCCAGCAGCTTTCCGACAGGGGGCGATGACATTCAGTACTTC. The complete variable domain, with remaining parts taken from reference TRBV5-4 and TRBJ2-4, reads ETGVTQSPTHLIKTRGQQVTLRCSSQSGHNTVSWYQQALGQGPQFIFQYYREEENGRGNFPPRFSGLQFPNYSSELNVNALELDDSALYLCASSFPTGGDDIQYFGAGTRLSVL.

This clone was observed a single time. The genes are TRBV13 and TRBJ2-1; no clear D. The germline gives CDR1 PRHDT, CDR2 FYEKMQ (reference sequence). V gave up 5 bases and J gave up 4 bases, with 27 bases separating them. CDR3 size: 19 residues. CDR3 protein: CASSHQDHASRGTYNEQFF. The CDR3 DNA reads TGTGCCAGCAGCCACCAAGACCACGCTTCCCGAGGAACTTACAATGAGCAGTTCTTC.